The clone carrying this T cell receptor (beta chain) was observed a handful of times. The V gene lost 0 bases and the J gene lost 2 bases, with 8 bases spanning the gap. This CDR3 contains 14 residues. The germline V gene has CDR1 SGHNT and CDR2 YYREEE (reference sequence). The data originate from a study of cytomegalovirus exposure and HLA in healthy donors. Use of 60 Vbeta and 13 Jbeta primers characterized the PCR. Sequenced by immunoSEQ multiplex PCR; TCRdb stores in-frame clones only, minus some. Among some 170,000 clones, around 85% were seen once, and the ten largest hold 4.3%. Donors were ostensibly healthy at sampling, although undocumented immune exposures were probable.

Input material: PBMCs. The sequence was collected from a man aged 35 to 55 in good health and CMV-seronegative. The chain carries TRBV5-4 and TRBJ1-2; D is ambiguous. As DNA, the CDR3 is TGTGCCAGCAGCTTGGTTCCAGTAAACTATGGCTACACCTTC. Its protein is CASSLVPVNYGYTF.